The next 15 T cell receptor beta chains were all read from a single sample in a study of blood T cell repertoires in COVID-19. Assay: immunoSEQ multiplex PCR; the TCRdb copy retains only in-frame clones and omits some. The sample holds around 390,000 clones, just under 90% seen once. Input material: PBMCs or T cells enriched from blood (not recorded which). These receptor sequences come from a woman aged 45-59 years who had recovered from COVID-19.

The chain recombines TRBV11-2 with TRBJ2-5; tentative D call: TRBD2 (5 bases). Germline-derived CDR1 and CDR2 are SGHAT and FQNNGV. The V gene lost 5 bases and the J gene lost 5 bases, with 21 bases spanning the gap. This CDR3 comprises 16 residues. DNA of the CDR3: TGTGCCAGCAGCAAAGGCTCTGGACTTACCAGGGAGACCCAGTACTTC. Its translation is CASSKGSGLTRETQYF.

The chain has TRBV10-3 and TRBJ2-7; D is possibly TRBD1 (6 bases). Germline V gene data show CDR1 as ENHRY and CDR2 as SYGVKD. The CDR3 contains 15 residues. Trimming took off 3 bases at V and 1 base at J, with 13 bases between the two ends. CDR3 bases: TGTGCCATCAGTGATGGGGGCCCGTATTCCTACGAGCAGTACTTC. Translating gives CAISDGGPYSYEQYF.

This rearrangement joins TRBV3-1 (or the pseudogene TRBV3-2) to TRBJ1-3; tentatively, D is TRBD1 (6 bases). The CDR3 spans 13 residues. Trimming left V 1 base short and J 7 bases short, with 8 bases between. The V gene's germline CDR1 is LGHDT and CDR2 YNNKEL (reference sequence). CDR3 sequence: CASSQGRGNTIYF. In nucleotides, the CDR3 is TGTGCCAGCAGCCAAGGCAGGGGTAACACCATATATTTT.

The chain uses TRBV18 and TRBJ2-1, with 7 bases lining up with TRBD2. Trimming at V came to 5 bases and at J to 4 bases, leaving 2 bases not matched to a gene. This CDR3 spans 13 amino acids. Germline CDR1 KGHSH, CDR2 LQKENI. The CDR3 DNA sequence: TGTGCCAGCTCAGCGGGGGAGTACAATGAGCAGTTCTTC. Residues: CASSAGEYNEQFF.

V is TRBV15 and J is TRBJ1-1; D gene unclear. Deletions cut 0 bases from V and 3 bases from J, with 8 bases between. Germline assignment: CDR1 LNHNV and CDR2 YYDKDF (reference sequence). This CDR3 region has 14 residues. For the CDR3, the DNA is TGTGCCACCAGCAGAGATCTTGGCCACACTGAAGCTTTCTTT. Translating gives CATSRDLGHTEAFF. Using reference TRBV15 and TRBJ1-1 for the parts outside the CDR3, the full variable domain is DAMVIQNPRYQVTQFGKPVTLSCSQTLNHNVMYWYQQKSSQAPKLLFHYYDKDFNNEADTPDNFQSRRPNTSFCFLDIRSPGLGDTAMYLCATSRDLGHTEAFFGQGTRLTVV.

CDR3 nucleotide sequence: TGCGCCAGCAGCCCACGGGAGGGGATCACCGGGGAGCTGTTTTTT. Amino acid sequence: CASSPREGITGELFF. The V call is TRBV5-1, the J call TRBJ2-2, with 8 bases fitting TRBD2. The CDR3 contains 15 residues. The V segment lost 4 bases and the J segment 4 bases; nucleotides outside the gene matches: 6. The germline V gene has CDR1 SGHRS and CDR2 YFSETQ. The full variable domain, in which reference TRBV5-1 and TRBJ2-2 provide the parts outside the CDR3, is KAGVTQTPRYLIKTRGQQVTLSCSPISGHRSVSWYQQTPGQGLQFLFEYFSETQRNKGNFPGRFSGRQFSNSRSEMNVSTLELGDSALYLCASSPREGITGELFFGEGSRLTVL.

This chain links TRBV2 with TRBJ2-3; 7 bases are shared with TRBD2. The CDR3 has 15 amino acids. The ends lost 10 bases at V and 4 bases at J; junction bases unmatched: 14. Germline CDR1 and CDR2: SNHLY and FYNNEI. CDR3 in DNA: TGTGCCACCAGGGTTGGCCGGGGGGTGGCAGATACGCAGTATTTT. Protein product: CATRVGRGVADTQYF. Combining the CDR3 with reference TRBV2 and TRBJ2-3 gives the whole variable domain EPEVTQTPSHQVTQMGQEVILRCVPISNHLYFYWYRQILGQKVEFLVSFYNNEISEKSEIFDDQFSVERPDGSNFTLKIRSTKLEDSAMYFCATRVGRGVADTQYFGPGTRLTVL.

The chain is built from TRBV6-2 or TRBV6-3 and TRBJ2-7, with D perhaps TRBD2 (6 bases). The CDR3 length is 14 residues. V was cut by 1 base and J by 2 bases, with 9 bases left in between. Germline V CDR1 and CDR2: MNHEY, SVGEGT. The CDR3 loop is CASSYYGGAYEQYF. The CDR3 DNA reads as TGTGCCAGCAGTTACTATGGCGGGGCCTACGAGCAGTACTTC.

The genes are TRBV7-2 and TRBJ2-1; no firm D call. Germline CDR1 and CDR2: SGHTA and FQGNSA. Trimming cost V 4 bases and J 0 bases, with 19 bases left between them. The CDR3 totals 18 residues. CDR3 protein: CASSSPLGPPTSYNEQFF. In nucleotides, the CDR3 is TGTGCCAGCAGCTCGCCCCTAGGCCCGCCAACCTCCTACAATGAGCAGTTCTTC.

The chain combines TRBV2 with TRBJ2-7; the D gene is possibly TRBD2 (6 bases). The CDR3 runs 13 residues. The V gene's germline CDR1 is SNHLY and CDR2 FYNNEI. Between the trimmed V and J ends, which lost 6 bases and 4 bases, there was a span of 13 bases. The CDR3 spells CASSGSLVYEQYF. The DNA of the CDR3 is TGTGCCAGCAGCGGGAGCTTGGTTTACGAGCAGTACTTC.

This clone was seen repeatedly, ten times or more. V and J are TRBV4-2 and TRBJ1-1; D is possibly TRBD1 (5 bases). With 6 bases removed from V and 4 bases from J, the gap between germline ends came to 15 bases. The CDR3 is 14 amino acids. The germline gives CDR1 LGHNA, CDR2 YNFKEQ. The CDR3 coding sequence is TGTGCCAGCAGTCTCGAGGAAAGGGGCACTGAAGCTTTCTTT. It is translated as CASSLEERGTEAFF.

The V call is TRBV28, the J call TRBJ2-1; 7 bases line up with TRBD2. CDR1 MDHEN and CDR2 SYDVKM come from the germline V gene. V trimming: 7 bases; J trimming: 10 bases; junction bases outside the gene matches: 19. The CDR3 spans 16 residues. CDR3 region: CASNFAPGGPHGEQFF. The CDR3 DNA sequence: TGTGCCAGCAACTTTGCCCCGGGGGGTCCGCACGGGGAGCAGTTCTTC.

The chain recombines TRBV7-6 with TRBJ2-7, with D possibly matching TRBD1 (6 bases). Trimming stripped 1 base from V and 0 bases from J, with 7 bases between. The CDR3 has 14 amino acids. Looked up from germline, CDR1 is SGHVS and CDR2 is FNYEAQ. The CDR3 coding sequence is TGTGCCAGCAGCTTAGGACAGGACTCCTACGAGCAGTACTTC. This encodes CASSLGQDSYEQYF.

The chain carries TRBV28 and TRBJ1-2; 10 bases map to TRBD1. Trimming removed 6 bases from V and 3 bases from J; junction bases left unmatched: 7. Germline CDR1 and CDR2: MDHEN and SYDVKM. The CDR3 is made up of 15 amino acids. CDR3 residues: CASRVDRGHYYGYTF. CDR3 in DNA: TGTGCCAGCAGGGTCGACAGGGGGCATTACTATGGCTACACCTTC.

A few counts support this clone. J is TRBJ1-2 and V is TRBV6-1; D is uncertain. Trimming cost V 1 base and J 5 bases, with 11 bases left between them. CDR1 MNHNS and CDR2 SASEGT come from the germline V gene. The CDR3 covers 14 residues. CDR3 nucleotides: TGTGCCAGCAGTGAAGGCCCCGGGGTTTATGGCTACACCTTC. It encodes CASSEGPGVYGYTF.